This T cell receptor beta chain was obtained from a study of OX40 agonist ivuxolimab in advanced cancers. Overall study results and limits: Normalized T-cell clonal expansion was also low in a subset of nonresponders.

About this clone: Its antigen remains unidentified.

V lost 0 bases to trimming and J lost 2 bases; unmatched junction nucleotides: 11. The germline CDR1 and CDR2 sequences are SGHDN and FVKESK. CDR3 length: 19 residues. TCRdb's table, derived via immunoSEQ multiplex PCR, lists solely in-frame clones and lacks some. The sample lists tens of thousands of clones; 94% were seen once. The TCR comes from an adult with an advanced solid tumor such as melanoma, head and neck, liver or kidney cancer. This chain uses TRBV14 with TRBJ2-2; TRBD1 aligns across 8 bases. Source: CD4+ or CD8+ T cells sorted from blood, taken in a trial of the OX40 agonist ivuxolimab. CDR3 amino acids: CASSQEVGTGRFNTGELFF. The CDR3 DNA sequence: TGTGCCAGCAGCCAAGAGGTCGGGACAGGACGGTTCAACACCGGGGAGCTGTTTTTT.